Below are 14 T cell receptor beta chains sequenced from a single sample in a study of vaccination effects on CD4 cells after COVID-19. The table came from immunoSEQ multiplex PCR; TCRdb's copy has only in-frame clones and leaves some out. The sample shows 40,000 to 50,000 clones, approximately 70% of them seen only once. Culture proceeded for roughly ten days, and CD4+ T cells were then isolated. Each participant was administered two doses of either the BNT162b2 or the mRNA-1273 vaccine. Their antigens remain unidentified. Material: CD4+ T cells from PBMCs cultured without peptide, obtained after COVID-19 vaccination. All receptors derive from a human donor who received a COVID-19 vaccine.

The J gene is TRBJ1-5, the V gene TRBV10-3; D gene uncertain. V was pared by 4 bases and J by 2 bases, with 18 bases between. The CDR3 is 17 residues long. Germline CDR1 reads ENHRY; CDR2 reads SYGVKD. The CDR3 DNA reads TGTGCCATCAGTGTTGTAATGGCAACCTCGGGCAATCAGCCCCAGCATTTT. It specifies CAISVVMATSGNQPQHF.

This chain uses TRBV5-1 with TRBJ2-5; D remains unclear. The germline V and J ends were trimmed by 5 bases and 4 bases, with 15 bases remaining between them. The CDR3 runs 14 residues. CDR1 and CDR2 (germline): SGHRS, YFSETQ. The CDR3 reads CASSTSAGVETQYF. The CDR3 DNA is TGCGCCAGCAGTACCTCGGCAGGCGTAGAGACCCAGTACTTC.

The chain employs TRBV19 and TRBJ2-1; D is unresolved. Germline CDR1 LNHDA, CDR2 SQIVND (reference sequence). Trimming shortened V by 4 bases and J by 11 bases, and 12 bases separated the two germline ends. The CDR3 is 12 amino acids. The CDR3 DNA follows: TGTGCCAGTAGTACCCCTCTCGCCAAGCAGTTCTTC. Translation: CASSTPLAKQFF.

The chain is built from TRBV5-1 and TRBJ2-2, with 8 bases identical to TRBD1. Germline CDR1 reads SGHRS; CDR2 reads YFSETQ. CDR3 length equals 16 residues. V lost 4 bases to trimming and J lost 4 bases; unmatched junction nucleotides: 9. CDR3 residues: CASSPTTGASTGELFF. Written as DNA, the CDR3 is TGCGCCAGCAGCCCGACGACAGGGGCGAGCACCGGGGAGCTGTTTTTT.

The genes are TRBV27 and TRBJ1-2; 7 bases are a match to TRBD1. This CDR3 is 16 amino acids long. The germline CDR1 and CDR2 sequences are MNHEY and SMNVEV (reference sequence). V dropped 6 bases and J dropped 4; count of bases not matched to a gene: 14. Here the CDR3 reads CASRSQGRPTSYGYTF. In DNA form, the CDR3 reads TGTGCCAGCAGGTCACAGGGGCGGCCCACGAGCTATGGCTACACCTTC.

The chain combines TRBV18 with TRBJ1-2; the match to TRBD1 covers 8 bases. The germline V gene has CDR1 KGHSH and CDR2 LQKENI. J lost 4 bases, V lost 2 bases, and 6 bases had no gene match. This CDR3 spans 15 amino acids. CDR3 in DNA: TGTGCCAGCTCACCAAACACAGGGGGGTCCTATGGCTACACCTTC. Its protein is CASSPNTGGSYGYTF.

The chain recombines TRBV15 with TRBJ2-7, with 8 bases lining up with TRBD2. The V segment lost 5 bases and the J segment 6 bases; nucleotides outside the gene matches: 9. The CDR3 runs to 14 residues. CDR1 is LNHNV and CDR2 is YYDKDF in the germline V gene (reference sequence). The CDR3 reads CATSGGGLEREQYF. The CDR3 coding sequence is TGTGCCACCAGCGGAGGGGGACTAGAGCGCGAGCAGTACTTC.

The chain has TRBV19 and TRBJ2-6; TRBD1 matches at 7 bases. With 2 bases clipped from V and 2 bases from J, the junction kept 6 bases outside the gene matches. Germline loops: CDR1 LNHDA, CDR2 SQIVND (reference sequence). This CDR3 is built from 17 residues. In DNA, the CDR3 is TGTGCCAGTAGTATAAGACAGGGCTACGCTGGGGCCAACGTCCTGACTTTC. Translation: CASSIRQGYAGANVLTF. Full variable domain (missing parts from reference TRBV19 and TRBJ2-6): DGGITQSPKYLFRKEGQNVTLSCEQNLNHDAMYWYRQDPGQGLRLIYYSQIVNDFQKGDIAEGYSVSREKKESFPLTVTSAQKNPTAFYLCASSIRQGYAGANVLTFGAGSRLTVL.

This clone has just a few counts. Other DNA sequences in this sample translate to the same CDR3. J is TRBJ1-2 and V is TRBV19, with 7 bases fitting TRBD1. The CDR3 extends over 13 amino acids. Germline V gene sequence: CDR1 LNHDA, CDR2 SQIVND (reference sequence). V lost 6 bases and J lost 2; bases outside the gene matches: 3. CDR3 coding DNA: TGTGCCAGTAGCAAACAGGGGAACTATGGCTACACCTTC. Protein sequence: CASSKQGNYGYTF.

This chain uses TRBV11-2 with TRBJ2-1; 13 nucleotides match TRBD2. Per germline, CDR1 SGHAT and CDR2 FQNNGV. The V and J ends lost 1 base and 4 bases, in that order; junction bases with no gene match: 1. The CDR3 runs to 16 residues. The CDR3 nucleotides are TGTGCCAGCAGCTTAGGGACTAGCGGGAGTTACAATGAGCAGTTCTTC. It specifies CASSLGTSGSYNEQFF.

V gene TRBV10-1 combines with J gene TRBJ2-7, with D perhaps matching TRBD2 (5 bases). The V and J ends lost 3 bases and 1 base respectively, with 10 bases between them. The length of the CDR3 is 14 residues. CDR1 WNHNN and CDR2 SYGVQD come from the germline V gene (reference sequence). For the CDR3, the DNA is TGCGCCAGCAGTGAACTAGGAGTGTCCTACGAGCAGTACTTC. Its protein product is CASSELGVSYEQYF.

The chain joins TRBV7-9 to TRBJ2-3; D is unresolved. Trimming removed 3 bases at V and 6 bases at J, with 7 bases between. Per germline, CDR1 SEHNR and CDR2 FQNEAQ (reference sequence). This CDR3 is 12 amino acids long. CDR3 amino acids: CASSFSGDTQYF. CDR3 bases: TGTGCCAGCAGCTTCTCCGGGGATACGCAGTATTTT.

The rearrangement uses TRBV19 and TRBJ1-1, with 10 bases lining up with TRBD1. Germline lookup yields CDR1 LNHDA and CDR2 SQIVND (reference sequence). The CDR3 runs to 20 residues. Trimming at V came to 5 bases and at J to 0 bases, leaving 18 bases not matched to a gene. The DNA of the CDR3 is TGTGCCAGTAGTGCCGCCCGAGGGACGGGACAGGGGAACATGAACACTGAAGCTTTCTTT. Translating gives CASSAARGTGQGNMNTEAFF.

In DNA form, the CDR3 reads TGCGCCAGCAGCCAAGATGGTCTCTTGAGGGGGGATGGGGCCAACGTCCTGACTTTC. It specifies CASSQDGLLRGDGANVLTF. The J gene is TRBJ2-6, the V gene TRBV4-1; the D gene could be TRBD1 or TRBD2 (6 bases each). V dropped 0 bases and J dropped 3 bases, with 18 bases sitting between them. The CDR3 loop spans 19 amino acids. Per the germline V gene, CDR1 is MGHRA and CDR2 is YSYEKL.